The 24 T cell receptor beta chains listed next were all sequenced from one sample in a study of Graves' ophthalmopathy and Graves' hyperthyroidism. RNA transcripts provided the template for amplifying TCR beta CDR3 regions. HTBI-primed RT-PCR formed the first round, and a multiplex PCR formed the second. Each CDR3 protein is one row after TCRdb ran MiXCR on the multiplex PCR reads. Here the sample spans some 380,000 distinct CDR3 sequences, 15% being singletons. Sequenced sample: peripheral blood. The receptors were gathered from a woman between 18 and 30 years old with stable Graves' hyperthyroidism.

The J gene is TRBJ1-2, the V gene TRBV4-1; a weak D match, TRBD1 (5 bases). This CDR3 spans 13 amino acids. V was shortened by 4 bases and J by 4 bases, with 10 bases between the two germline ends. In germline, CDR1 is MGHRA, CDR2 YSYEKL. The CDR3 bases are TGCGCCAGCAGCCCTAGGGACGGCTATGGCTACACCTTC. The encoded protein is CASSPRDGYGYTF.

This chain joins TRBV6-1 and TRBJ2-2; D is possibly TRBD2 (5 bases). Germline lookup yields CDR1 MNHNS and CDR2 SASEGT. V lost 7 bases and J 2 bases, leaving 17 bases between the germline ends. This CDR3 comprises 16 residues. CDR3 coding DNA: TGTGCCAGCACTGGGAAACCGGGATCTAACACCGGGGAGCTGTTTTTT. Translated, it gives CASTGKPGSNTGELFF.

This clonotype appeared many times. The chain links TRBV5-4 to TRBJ1-1; 9 positions agree with TRBD1. The V segment lost 3 bases and the J segment 3 bases; nucleotides outside the gene matches: 3. This CDR3 is 14 amino acids long. The germline gives CDR1 SGHNT, CDR2 YYREEE (reference sequence). The CDR3 region has the DNA TGTGCCAGCAGCTCCCGACAGGGGGACACTGAAGCTTTCTTT. Its protein product is CASSSRQGDTEAFF.

This clonotype has at least ten counts. This chain joins TRBV2 and TRBJ2-5, with 10 bases that match TRBD1. The CDR3 has 15 amino acids. Germline CDR1 reads SNHLY; CDR2 reads FYNNEI. Germline trimming cut 6 bases from V and 2 bases from J; bases unmatched to any gene: 6. The CDR3 DNA reads TGTGCCAGCAGGGGGACAGGGGTCAGGCAAGAGACCCAGTACTTC. It yields the protein CASRGTGVRQETQYF.

This chain links TRBV5-1 with TRBJ1-2; TRBD1 might be the D (5 bases). The germline CDR1 and CDR2 sequences are SGHRS and YFSETQ. V lost 3 bases to trimming and J lost 8 bases, with 20 bases between them. The CDR3 is made up of 15 amino acids. The CDR3 protein is CASSSTSDGREGYTF. CDR3 coding DNA: TGCGCCAGCAGCTCCACCTCCGACGGCAGGGAGGGCTACACCTTC.

The chain is built from TRBV5-4 and TRBJ1-1; a weak D match, TRBD1 (6 bases). In germline, CDR1 is SGHNT, CDR2 YYREEE (reference sequence). This CDR3 is 13 amino acids long. Trimming took off 0 bases at V and 7 bases at J, with 10 bases between the two ends. CDR3 bases: TGTGCCAGCAGCTTGGGGACAGACGGTGAAGCTTTCTTT. It specifies CASSLGTDGEAFF.

This clonotype was recorded at least ten times. The chain combines TRBV27 with TRBJ1-2; the match to TRBD1 covers 8 bases. The CDR3 totals 15 residues. With 6 bases clipped from V and 5 bases from J, the junction kept 11 bases outside the gene matches. Germline CDR1 reads MNHEY; CDR2 reads SMNVEV (reference sequence). CDR3 residues: CASREGQGGRYGYTF. The CDR3 nucleotides read TGTGCCAGCAGAGAAGGACAGGGCGGTAGGTATGGCTACACCTTC.

This clonotype was found many times. V usage is TRBV6-5 and J usage is TRBJ1-1; possibly TRBD1 for D (6 bases). Germline CDR1 MNHEY, CDR2 SVGAGI. Trimming shortened V by 2 bases and J by 11 bases, and 12 bases separated the two germline ends. The CDR3 spans 12 residues. DNA of the CDR3: TGTGCCAGCAGTTACCCAGGGGCCAGGGCTTTCTTT. Translating gives CASSYPGARAFF.

This clonotype was seen ten or more times. V and J are TRBV6-5 and TRBJ1-2; 9 nucleotides match TRBD1. The V gene end was trimmed by 5 bases and the J gene end by 4 bases; junction bases not matched to a gene: 8. The germline CDR1 and CDR2 sequences are MNHEY and SVGAGI. The CDR3 loop spans 15 amino acids. The CDR3: CASSTGDRAGYGYTF. DNA for the CDR3: TGTGCCAGCAGTACTGGGGACAGGGCGGGCTATGGCTACACCTTC.

The chain carries TRBV10-3 and TRBJ1-6; a weak D match, TRBD1 (5 bases). The CDR3 length is 14 residues. Germline CDR1 reads ENHRY; CDR2 reads SYGVKD. The V end was cut by 3 bases, the J end by 8 bases, with 11 bases between. As DNA, the CDR3 is TGTGCCATCAGTGAATTAACAGGTGATTCACCCCTCCACTTT. Translating gives CAISELTGDSPLHF.

This clonotype showed up many times. The chain employs TRBV2 and TRBJ1-1, with D hard to call. Germline V gene data show CDR1 as SNHLY and CDR2 as FYNNEI. V was trimmed by 4 bases and J by 8 bases, leaving 11 bases between them. The length of the CDR3 is 12 residues. The CDR3 nucleotides read TGTGCCAGCAGTGGGGCAACGGCAGAAGCTTTCTTT. This gives the protein CASSGATAEAFF.

This chain uses TRBV5-1 with TRBJ2-5, with TRBD2 identical over 12 bases. V lost 3 bases and J lost 4; bases outside the gene matches: 16. CDR1 and CDR2 from the germline V gene are SGHRS and YFSETQ. CDR3 size: 19 residues. Here the CDR3 reads CASSSTSGGAGPRVETQYF. The CDR3 nucleotides are TGCGCCAGCAGCTCGACTAGCGGGGGCGCGGGGCCCCGTGTAGAGACCCAGTACTTC.

The chain is built from TRBV12-3 or TRBV12-4 and TRBJ1-1; unclear D gene. This CDR3 is 14 amino acids long. Deletions cut 5 bases from V and 1 base from J, with 11 bases between. The CDR3 reads CASSVSRSNTEAFF. CDR3 sequence (DNA): TGTGCCAGCAGTGTGAGCAGATCGAACACTGAAGCTTTCTTT.

This clonotype appeared many times. The chain links TRBV3-1 to TRBJ1-5; the D gene is possibly TRBD1 (5 bases). Germline loops: CDR1 LGHDT, CDR2 YNNKEL (reference sequence). V was clipped by 1 base and J by 3 bases, with 10 bases between them. This CDR3 spans 15 amino acids. DNA for the CDR3: TGTGCCAGCAGCCAAGGAAGGGGCCCCAATCAGCCCCAGCATTTT. Amino acid sequence: CASSQGRGPNQPQHF.

This clonotype occurred a few times. This rearrangement joins TRBV19 to TRBJ1-1; TRBD1 might be the D (5 bases). CDR1 is LNHDA, CDR2 SQIVND, per germline (reference sequence). V was shortened by 1 base and J by 5 bases, with 11 bases between the two germline ends. There are 14 residues in the CDR3. In DNA, the CDR3 is TGTGCCAGTAGTATAGGGGGCGCTTCTACTGAAGCTTTCTTT. It encodes CASSIGGASTEAFF.

At least ten counts were recorded for this clonotype. The chain combines TRBV11-3 with TRBJ1-1; D is unclear. Germline V lookup: CDR1 SGHNT, CDR2 YENEEA. The V gene lost 8 bases and the J gene lost 6 bases, with 10 bases spanning the gap. The CDR3 has 11 residues. For the CDR3, the DNA is TGTGCCAGCGAATCTAGCTCTGAAGCTTTCTTT. Its translation is CASESSSEAFF. The full variable domain, completed using reference TRBV11-3 and TRBJ1-1, is EAGVVQSPRYKIIEKKQPVAFWCNPISGHNTLYWYLQNLGQGPELLIRYENEEAVDDSQLPKDRFSAERLKGVDSTLKIQPAELGDSAVYLCASESSSEAFFGQGTRLTVV.

This clonotype was detected ten times or more. Relative to the germline gene, one junction end is altered; a read error may explain this. V gene TRBV20-1 combines with J gene TRBJ2-7, with 8 bases that match TRBD2. Germline assignment: CDR1 DFQATT and CDR2 SNEGSKA (reference sequence). The CDR3 consists of 13 residues. CDR3 protein: CSARAGAPREQYF. Here the CDR3 DNA reads TGCAGTGCCAGAGCGGGGGCGCCGAGGGAGCAGTACTTC.

V is TRBV7-8 and J is TRBJ1-2; 7 positions match TRBD1. The CDR3 sequence is 14 residues long. CDR1 is SGHVS, CDR2 FQNEAQ, per germline. V shed 5 bases, J shed 5 bases, and the junction held 8 bases outside the gene matches. CDR3 sequence (DNA): TGTGCCAGCAGCCTGCACAGGGGCGGTTATGGCTACACCTTC. It is translated as CASSLHRGGYGYTF.

This chain links TRBV6-4 with TRBJ2-6, with 12 bases identical to TRBD1. This CDR3 contains 21 residues. In germline, CDR1 is MRHNA, CDR2 SNTAGT. Trimming at V came to 0 bases and at J to 2 bases, leaving 11 bases not matched to a gene. The CDR3 region is CASSDSISLGQGAAGANVLTF. DNA of the CDR3: TGTGCCAGCAGTGACTCGATCTCTTTGGGACAGGGGGCTGCTGGGGCCAACGTCCTGACTTTC.

Ten or more counts support this clonotype. This chain connects TRBV5-1 to TRBJ2-7; tentatively, D is TRBD1 or TRBD2 (6 bases each). V dropped 1 base and J dropped 2 bases, with 13 bases sitting between them. The CDR3 sequence is 15 residues long. CDR1 is SGHRS and CDR2 is YFSETQ in the germline V gene. This CDR3 reads CASSLNGGGAYEQYF. CDR3 DNA sequence: TGCGCCAGCAGCTTGAACGGAGGGGGAGCCTACGAGCAGTACTTC.

This clonotype was seen ten or more times. CDR3 protein: CASSVDRGTGELFF. The DNA for the CDR3 is TGTGCCAGCAGTGTTGACAGGGGCACCGGGGAGCTGTTTTTT. J is TRBJ2-2 and V is TRBV2, with 8 nucleotides matching TRBD1. The germline V gene encodes CDR1 SNHLY and CDR2 FYNNEI. The CDR3 covers 14 residues. Unmatched junction bases numbered 2, after V lost 4 bases and J lost 4 bases.

The table lists this clonotype with many counts. This may be a read error: a much more frequent sequence differs by one nucleotide. V usage is TRBV12-3 or TRBV12-4 and J usage is TRBJ1-6, with 10 bases matching TRBD1. Trimming at V came to 8 bases and at J to 10 bases, leaving 11 bases not matched to a gene. The CDR3 spans 15 residues. The CDR3 loop is CASGLRDRGQSPLHF. The CDR3, as DNA: TGTGCCAGCGGCCTAAGAGACAGGGGGCAGTCACCCCTCCACTTT.

This clonotype was detected many times. The rearrangement links TRBV7-9 to TRBJ2-7, with D unclear. CDR1 and CDR2 (germline): SEHNR, FQNEAQ (reference sequence). V was pared by 2 bases and J by 2 bases, with 7 bases between. The CDR3 sequence is 13 residues long. The CDR3 nucleotides read TGTGCCAGCAGCTTACAGGAGACCTACGAGCAGTACTTC. This sequence encodes CASSLQETYEQYF.

The chain combines TRBV9 with TRBJ1-5; D gene ambiguous. This CDR3 spans 13 amino acids. V was cut by 0 bases and J by 6 bases, with 7 bases left in between. CDR1 is SGDLS and CDR2 is YYNGEE in the germline V gene. The CDR3 nucleotides read TGTGCCAGCAGCGTAGACCAGGCTCAGCCCCAGCATTTT. Residues: CASSVDQAQPQHF.